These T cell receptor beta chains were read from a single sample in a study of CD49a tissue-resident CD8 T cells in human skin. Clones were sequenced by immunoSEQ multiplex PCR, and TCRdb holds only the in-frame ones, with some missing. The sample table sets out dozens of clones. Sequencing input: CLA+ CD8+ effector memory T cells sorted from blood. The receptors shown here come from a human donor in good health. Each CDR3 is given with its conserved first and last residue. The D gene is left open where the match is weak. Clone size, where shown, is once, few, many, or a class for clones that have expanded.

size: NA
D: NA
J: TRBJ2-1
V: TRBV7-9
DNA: TGTGCCAGCAGCTCCGCGGGAACTACTGGCAATGAGCAGTTCTTC
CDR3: CASSSAGTTGNEQFF

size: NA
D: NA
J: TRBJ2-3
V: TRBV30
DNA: TGTGCCTGGAGTGTGGTAGCTGGTAGCGCAGATACGCAGTATTTT
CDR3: CAWSVVAGSADTQYF

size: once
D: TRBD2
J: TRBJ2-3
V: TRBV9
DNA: TGTGCCAGCAGCGTAGATTCGGCGGGGGGGCGCACAGATACGCAGTATTTT
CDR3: CASSVDSAGGRTDTQYF

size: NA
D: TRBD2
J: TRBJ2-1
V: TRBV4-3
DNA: TGCGCCAGCAGCCAAGATCTCGAACTAGCGAGGCAGTTCTTC
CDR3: CASSQDLELARQFF

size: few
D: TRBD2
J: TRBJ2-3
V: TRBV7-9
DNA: TGTGCCAGCAGCATGACTAGCGGGGGCTTAGATACGCAGTATTTT
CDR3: CASSMTSGGLDTQYF

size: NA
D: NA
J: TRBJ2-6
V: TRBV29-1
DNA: TGCAGCGTTGACGGGGCTGGGGCCAACGTCCTGACTTTC
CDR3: CSVDGAGANVLTF

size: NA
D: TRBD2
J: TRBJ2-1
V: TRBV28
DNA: TGTGCCAGCAGTTTATCCGGGACTAGCGGGAACAATGAGCAGTTCTTC
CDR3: CASSLSGTSGNNEQFF

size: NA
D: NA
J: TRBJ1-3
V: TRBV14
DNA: TGTGCCAGCAGCCAAGATCTTGTGGGGAGCAACACCATATATTTT
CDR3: CASSQDLVGSNTIYF

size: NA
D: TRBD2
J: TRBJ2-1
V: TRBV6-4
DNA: TGTGCCAGCAGTGACGGGACTAGCTCCTACAATGAGCAGTTCTTC
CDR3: CASSDGTSSYNEQFF

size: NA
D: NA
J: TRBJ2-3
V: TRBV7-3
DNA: TGTGCCAGCAGCGTCGGGACTTCCACGACAGATACGCAGTATTTT
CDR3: CASSVGTSTTDTQYF

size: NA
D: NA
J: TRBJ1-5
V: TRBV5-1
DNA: TGCGCCAGCCGGGAGGGCAGGAATGCGGGTCAGCCCCAGCATTTT
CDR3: CASREGRNAGQPQHF

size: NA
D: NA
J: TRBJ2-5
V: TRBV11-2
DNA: TGTGCCAGCAGCTTACGGTTCGGGGAGGAGACCCAGTACTTC
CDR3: CASSLRFGEETQYF

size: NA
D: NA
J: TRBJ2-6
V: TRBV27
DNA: TGTGCCAGCAGTTTACAGGGTCCCCTCTCTGGGGCCAACGTCCTGACTTTC
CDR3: CASSLQGPLSGANVLTF

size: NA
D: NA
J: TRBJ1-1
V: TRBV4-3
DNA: TGCGCCAGCAGCCAAGATCAAGAGTTGAACACTGAAGCTTTCTTT
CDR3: CASSQDQELNTEAFF

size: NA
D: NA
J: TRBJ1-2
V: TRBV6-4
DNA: TGTGCCAGCAGTGAGTGTAGCGTTCGGAGCGTCGACTATGGCTACACCTTC
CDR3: CASSECSVRSVDYGYTF

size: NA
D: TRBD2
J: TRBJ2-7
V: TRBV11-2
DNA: TGTGCCAGCAGCTTAGATCCTAGCGGGGGCTGGGAGCAGTACTTC
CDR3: CASSLDPSGGWEQYF